One T cell receptor (beta chain) is described in this entry. This sample stems from a study of blood T cell repertoires in COVID-19. Study-wide background: Acute and convalescent COVID-19 specimens originated in the United States, Italy and Spain. T cells, B-cell-depleted T cells, or PBMCs provided the cDNA or gDNA that served as material.

Profiled with immunoSEQ multiplex PCR; TCRdb holds only in-frame clones, not every one. The sample carries around 380,000 clones, 87% recorded once. Those who participated ranged in age from roughly 18 to 90 years and resided in 20 to 30 US areas. Participant reports of clinical history set cohort assignment. The CDR3 has 17 residues. The V end was cut by 2 bases, the J end by 4 bases, with 18 bases between. CDR1 SGHTA and CDR2 FQGNSA come from the germline V gene. The rearrangement uses TRBV7-2 and TRBJ1-3, with D unresolved. This clonotype was sampled from a man younger than 40 who had recovered from COVID-19. Sequencing was done on a sample of PBMCs or T cells enriched from blood (not recorded which). Here the CDR3 reads CASSLSPPGFSGNTIYF. The CDR3 DNA reads TGTGCCAGCAGCTTATCCCCCCCGGGATTCTCGGGAAACACCATATATTTT.